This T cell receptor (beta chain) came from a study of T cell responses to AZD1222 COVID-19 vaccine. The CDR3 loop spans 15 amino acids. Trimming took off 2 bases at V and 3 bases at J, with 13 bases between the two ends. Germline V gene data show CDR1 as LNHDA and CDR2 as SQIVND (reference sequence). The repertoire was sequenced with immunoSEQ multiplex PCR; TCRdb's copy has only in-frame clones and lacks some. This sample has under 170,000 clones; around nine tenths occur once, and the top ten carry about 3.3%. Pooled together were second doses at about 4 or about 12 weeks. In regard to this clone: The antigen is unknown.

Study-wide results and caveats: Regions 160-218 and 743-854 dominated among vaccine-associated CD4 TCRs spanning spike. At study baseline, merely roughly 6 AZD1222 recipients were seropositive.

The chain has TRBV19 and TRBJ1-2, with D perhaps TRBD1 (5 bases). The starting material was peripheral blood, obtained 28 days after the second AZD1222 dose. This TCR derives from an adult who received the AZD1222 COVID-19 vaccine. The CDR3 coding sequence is TGTGCCAGTAGTATATCCTCCGGGGGAGACTATGGCTACACCTTC. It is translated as CASSISSGGDYGYTF.